Listed here are 30 T cell receptor beta chains from one sample, sequenced in a study of blood T cell repertoires in COVID-19. Clones were read by immunoSEQ multiplex PCR, and TCRdb kept only the in-frame ones, dropping some. The data show about 50,000 clones, approximately 89% seen once. The source material was peripheral blood. The receptor source for this set is a man between 60 and 75 years old with acute or convalescent COVID-19.

The chain joins TRBV5-1 to TRBJ2-7; 9 bases fit TRBD1. The trim removed 4 bases at V and 1 base at J, leaving 6 bases unmatched. Looked up from germline, CDR1 is SGHRS and CDR2 is YFSETQ. The CDR3 sequence is 15 residues long. CDR3 sequence (DNA): TGCGCCAGCAGCAAGGGGACAGGGAGGTCCTACGAGCAGTACTTC. Translation gives CASSKGTGRSYEQYF.

The chain has TRBV3-1 (or the pseudogene TRBV3-2) and TRBJ1-5; a weak D match, TRBD1 (5 bases). This CDR3 has 13 amino acids. Germline CDR1 is LGHDT and CDR2 is YNNKEL (reference sequence). V lost 4 bases to trimming and J lost 5 bases, with 9 bases between them. The CDR3 DNA is TGTGCCAGCAGCCGGGGGGGAGATCAGCCCCAGCATTTT. Its translation is CASSRGGDQPQHF.

This clone was counted only a few times. The V and J genes are TRBV18 and TRBJ1-2; no definite D call. Germline V gene lookup returns CDR1 KGHSH and CDR2 LQKENI. Trimming stripped 4 bases from V and 8 bases from J, with 17 bases between. There are 14 residues in the CDR3. The CDR3 coding sequence is TGTGCCAGCTCACAAGGGTGGCTAGCCGGGGGCTACACCTTC. It is translated as CASSQGWLAGGYTF. Supplemented by reference TRBV18 and TRBJ1-2, the full variable domain reads NAGVMQNPRHLVRRRGQEARLRCSPMKGHSHVYWYRQLPEEGLKFMVYLQKENIIDESGMPKERFSAEFPKEGPSILRIQQVVRGDSAAYFCASSQGWLAGGYTFGSGTRLTVV.

The chain uses TRBV27 and TRBJ1-5; D is perhaps TRBD1 (6 bases). The germline CDR1 and CDR2 sequences are MNHEY and SMNVEV (reference sequence). The V and J ends lost 8 bases and 6 bases respectively, with 17 bases between them. The CDR3 is made up of 14 amino acids. The CDR3 reads CASGLRTATQPQHF. The CDR3 region has the DNA TGTGCCAGCGGATTAAGGACAGCCACTCAGCCCCAGCATTTT.

This chain connects TRBV24-1 to TRBJ1-1, with D possibly TRBD1 on 6 matching bases. Germline lookup yields CDR1 KGHDR and CDR2 SFDVKD. The CDR3 contains 16 residues. V lost 9 bases and J lost 3, with 22 bases in between. The chain's CDR3 is CATVGSGGLKDTEAFF. The CDR3 coding sequence is TGTGCCACCGTAGGGTCCGGGGGGCTCAAAGACACTGAAGCTTTCTTT.

This clone was found once. V gene TRBV7-3 combines with J gene TRBJ2-1; the match to TRBD2 covers 11 bases. Germline V gene lookup returns CDR1 SGHTA and CDR2 FQGTGA. The CDR3 consists of 15 residues. The ends lost 5 bases at V and 8 bases at J; junction bases unmatched: 8. As DNA, the CDR3 is TGTGCCAGCAGCAGCACTAGCGGGAGAGGCGATGAGCAGTTCTTC. It codes for CASSSTSGRGDEQFF.

This clone has just a few counts. V and J are TRBV5-4 and TRBJ2-7, with TRBD2 identical over 7 bases. The CDR3 is 15 amino acids. V gave up 0 bases and J gave up 2 bases; unmatched junction bases: 5. The germline CDR1 and CDR2 sequences are SGHNT and YYREEE (reference sequence). CDR3 loop: CASSLAGGLTYEQYF. The CDR3 DNA is TGTGCCAGCAGCTTGGCCGGGGGGTTGACCTACGAGCAGTACTTC.

This clone was recorded a few times. This chain connects TRBV5-1 to TRBJ2-1, with TRBD2 matching over 9 bases. The CDR3 consists of 15 residues. Germline CDR1 SGHRS, CDR2 YFSETQ. J was trimmed by 3 bases and V by 4 bases; bases with no gene match: 5. CDR3 sequence: CASSLAGRGYNEQFF. The CDR3 region has the DNA TGCGCCAGCAGCCTAGCGGGAAGAGGCTACAATGAGCAGTTCTTC.

The chain couples TRBV5-1 to TRBJ1-2; 8 bases are a match to TRBD1. The CDR3 contains 12 residues. V was clipped by 4 bases and J by 7 bases; unmatched bases: 3. Germline CDR1 is SGHRS and CDR2 is YFSETQ. CDR3 sequence: CASSVTGAGYTF. The CDR3 DNA reads as TGCGCCAGCAGCGTGACAGGGGCTGGCTACACCTTC.

The chain has TRBV5-1 and TRBJ2-3; 7 bases fit TRBD1. Trimming at V came to 4 bases and at J to 3 bases, leaving 8 bases not matched to a gene. In germline, CDR1 is SGHRS, CDR2 YFSETQ. The CDR3 consists of 15 residues. The CDR3 protein is CASSPGDSQTDTQYF. In DNA form, the CDR3 reads TGCGCCAGCAGCCCAGGGGACAGTCAAACAGATACGCAGTATTTT.

The chain combines TRBV27 with TRBJ2-5, with a weak D call TRBD2 (6 bases). Germline CDR1 reads MNHEY; CDR2 reads SMNVEV (reference sequence). The CDR3 covers 14 residues. Trimming removed 3 bases at V and 1 base at J, with 9 bases between. CDR3 DNA: TGTGCCAGCAGTTTTTGGGGAGGCCAAGAGACCCAGTACTTC. This gives the protein CASSFWGGQETQYF.

The V and J genes are TRBV5-4 and TRBJ2-5; TRBD2 agrees at 12 bases. Germline loops: CDR1 SGHNT, CDR2 YYREEE (reference sequence). After removal of 2 bases from V and 0 bases from J, the junction contained 2 bases not matched to a gene. The CDR3 totals 16 residues. The CDR3 here is CASSFTSGRNQETQYF. The CDR3, as DNA: TGTGCCAGCAGCTTTACTAGCGGGAGGAACCAAGAGACCCAGTACTTC.

The chain joins TRBV7-2 to TRBJ1-2, with 9 bases that match TRBD1. J gave up 5 bases and V 5 bases, and 6 bases lay outside the gene matches. Germline CDR1 and CDR2: SGHTA and FQGNSA. The CDR3 is 14 amino acids. The CDR3: CASSPRTGDYGYTF. CDR3 DNA sequence: TGTGCCAGCAGCCCCCGGACAGGGGATTATGGCTACACCTTC.

This chain links TRBV7-3 with TRBJ2-5, with TRBD1 identical over 7 bases. There are 15 residues in the CDR3. J gave up 5 bases and V 1 base, and 7 bases lay outside the gene matches. Germline lookup yields CDR1 SGHTA and CDR2 FQGTGA. The CDR3 region is CASSLIPGGRETQYF. The CDR3 nucleotides read TGTGCCAGCAGCTTAATTCCAGGGGGTAGGGAGACCCAGTACTTC.

The chain couples TRBV29-1 to TRBJ2-3; 9 bases fit TRBD2. The germline CDR1 and CDR2 sequences are SQVTM and ANQGSEA. This CDR3 region has 14 residues. After removal of 7 bases from V and 0 bases from J, the junction contained 5 bases not matched to a gene. CDR3 amino acids: CSAETSGSTDTQYF. CDR3 DNA: TGCAGCGCCGAGACTAGCGGTAGCACAGATACGCAGTATTTT.

V usage is TRBV23-1 and J usage is TRBJ2-3; a weak D match, TRBD2 (7 bases). TRBV23-1 is sorted into the ORF group, with uncertain function. The length of the CDR3 is 15 residues. Between the trimmed V and J ends, which lost 0 bases and 5 bases, there was a span of 12 bases. CDR3 amino acids: CASSQSGRDKDTQYF. The CDR3 nucleotides are TGCGCCAGCAGTCAATCTGGGAGGGACAAAGATACGCAGTATTTT.

This rearrangement joins TRBV18 to TRBJ1-5; 7 bases align to TRBD1. The J segment lost 6 bases and the V segment lost 3 bases, leaving 8 bases of the junction unmatched. CDR3 length: 15 amino acids. Germline V CDR1 and CDR2: KGHSH, LQKENI. The chain's CDR3 is CASSPFGQVGQPQHF. The CDR3 DNA reads TGTGCCAGCTCACCTTTCGGACAGGTGGGTCAGCCCCAGCATTTT.

This chain links TRBV5-1 with TRBJ2-5; perhaps TRBD2 as D (5 bases). Germline loops: CDR1 SGHRS, CDR2 YFSETQ. Between the trimmed V and J ends, which lost 4 bases and 5 bases, there was a span of 12 bases. There are 13 residues in the CDR3. The CDR3 coding sequence is TGCGCCAGCAGCGGTGGGCCGGGGGAGACCCAGTACTTC. Translation gives CASSGGPGETQYF.

The table lists this clone with a count of one. The chain combines TRBV6-2 or TRBV6-3 with TRBJ1-1; the match to TRBD1 covers 8 bases. Germline V lookup: CDR1 MNHEY, CDR2 SVGEGT. This CDR3 comprises 14 residues. V trimming: 5 bases; J trimming: 5 bases; junction bases outside the gene matches: 7. The CDR3 sequence: CASSQQGGKTEAFF. The CDR3 coding sequence is TGTGCCAGCAGTCAACAGGGGGGGAAGACTGAAGCTTTCTTT.

The chain uses TRBV7-2 and TRBJ2-7; 10 nucleotides agree with TRBD2. Trimming took 4 bases from V and 3 from J; bases not matched to a gene: 3. Germline CDR1 and CDR2: SGHTA and FQGNSA. CDR3 size: 14 residues. In DNA, the CDR3 is TGTGCCAGCAGCTATAGGACTAGCGGCTACGAGCAGTACTTC. This codes for CASSYRTSGYEQYF.

The chain combines TRBV2 with TRBJ2-3; 8 bases fit TRBD2. Germline values: CDR1 SNHLY, CDR2 FYNNEI. The CDR3 runs to 16 residues. The V and J ends lost 6 bases and 0 bases, in that order; junction bases with no gene match: 8. CDR3 nucleotide sequence: TGTGCCAGCAGCCCACTCAGCGGGAGTAGCACAGATACGCAGTATTTT. It encodes CASSPLSGSSTDTQYF.

This sequence joins TRBV9 and TRBJ2-5; perhaps TRBD2 as D (5 bases). CDR1 and CDR2 from the germline V gene are SGDLS and YYNGEE. This CDR3 spans 14 amino acids. The V gene lost 0 bases and the J gene lost 9 bases, with 15 bases spanning the gap. The CDR3 spells CASSVAMDSVAQYF. The CDR3 coding sequence is TGTGCCAGCAGCGTAGCTATGGATAGCGTGGCCCAGTACTTC.

The rearrangement joins TRBV11-2 to TRBJ2-4, with no clear D. The CDR3 length is 15 residues. V dropped 1 base and J dropped 9 bases, with 16 bases sitting between them. Germline V gene sequence: CDR1 SGHAT, CDR2 FQNNGV. CDR3 nucleotides: TGTGCCAGCAGCTTAGGCCTGGCTAGAGAAAGCATTCAGTACTTC. Translating gives CASSLGLARESIQYF.

V and J are TRBV2 and TRBJ1-5; 8 bases line up with TRBD1. CDR3 length: 12 residues. The trim removed 11 bases at V and 6 bases at J, leaving 6 bases unmatched. Per the germline V gene, CDR1 is SNHLY and CDR2 is FYNNEI. Here the CDR3 reads CAVQGAGQPQHF. The CDR3 DNA is TGTGCCGTCCAGGGGGCTGGTCAGCCCCAGCATTTT.

This clone has just a few counts. J is TRBJ2-3 and V is TRBV28; 14 nucleotides match TRBD2. The CDR3 has 18 amino acids. CDR1 is MDHEN, CDR2 SYDVKM, per germline. J was trimmed by 5 bases and V by 8 bases; bases with no gene match: 15. CDR3 residues: CASLPGGGTSGRKDTQYF. The CDR3 DNA sequence: TGTGCCAGCCTGCCCGGCGGGGGGACTAGCGGGAGAAAAGATACGCAGTATTTT.

The chain joins TRBV6-5 to TRBJ2-4; 8 positions match TRBD1. The CDR3 covers 13 residues. Germline trimming cut 6 bases from V and 10 bases from J; bases unmatched to any gene: 8. From germline, CDR1 is MNHEY and CDR2 SVGAGI. The CDR3 region has the DNA TGTGCCAGCAGCGGACAGGGACCAGGAATTCAGTACTTC. It encodes CASSGQGPGIQYF.

The table lists this clone with a count of one. The chain couples TRBV27 to TRBJ2-2; TRBD1 might be the D (5 bases). Germline CDR1 and CDR2: MNHEY and SMNVEV (reference sequence). The V gene lost 5 bases and the J gene lost 5 bases, with 12 bases spanning the gap. The CDR3 has 14 amino acids. In DNA, the CDR3 is TGTGCCAGCAGTCCGACAGAGCTTACCGGGGAGCTGTTTTTT. This sequence encodes CASSPTELTGELFF.

V usage is TRBV11-2 and J usage is TRBJ1-2; TRBD1 is a possible D gene (5 bases). Trimming pared 1 base from V and 4 bases from J, leaving 13 bases between. Per the germline V gene, CDR1 is SGHAT and CDR2 is FQNNGV. The CDR3 is made up of 15 amino acids. CDR3 residues: CASSLVEGWVYGYTF. The CDR3 DNA sequence: TGTGCCAGCAGCTTAGTGGAGGGGTGGGTCTATGGCTACACCTTC.

V and J are TRBV29-1 and TRBJ2-7; D may be TRBD1 (6 bases). The CDR3 sequence is 13 residues long. Trimming shortened V by 6 bases and J by 2 bases, and 14 bases separated the two germline ends. Germline CDR1 reads SQVTM; CDR2 reads ANQGSEA. DNA of the CDR3: TGCAGCGTCTCAGGGGCAGGGCCCTACGAGCAGTACTTC. Amino acids: CSVSGAGPYEQYF.

This chain connects TRBV15 to TRBJ1-2, with 7 bases lining up with TRBD1. The CDR3 sequence is 13 residues long. V lost 0 bases to trimming and J lost 8 bases; unmatched junction nucleotides: 3. The germline gives CDR1 LNHNV, CDR2 YYDKDF (reference sequence). This CDR3 is CATSREGGDGYTF. In DNA, the CDR3 is TGTGCCACCAGCAGAGAAGGGGGCGACGGCTACACCTTC.